The T cell receptor beta chain under discussion was sequenced for a study of T cells in Graves' hyperthyroidism and ophthalmopathy. Study-level findings and limits: Most thyroid clonotypes expanded above 0.001 were also detected in blood. For ophthalmopathy, model prediction preceded onset by a median 6.5 months.

What was amplified from RNA transcripts were TCR beta CDR3 regions. An initial round of RT-PCR targeting the TCR CDR3 relied on the HTBI primer set. TCRdb re-called the multiplex PCR reads through MiXCR, storing one row per CDR3 protein. This table has approximately 400,000 distinct CDR3 sequences, about a fifth appearing once. Many counts were recorded for this clonotype. Antigen unknown. The CDR3 extends over 16 amino acids. Per the germline V gene, CDR1 is SEHNR and CDR2 is FQNEAQ (reference sequence). Trimming pared 0 bases from V and 5 bases from J, leaving 17 bases between. Out of approximately 9.9 ml of fresh peripheral blood came the PBMCs.

This TCR was sampled from a woman aged 18-29 years with Graves' hyperthyroidism. The V gene is TRBV7-9, the J gene TRBJ2-7; possibly TRBD2 for D (5 bases). Sequencing was performed on blood. The chain's CDR3 is CASSLANRWGADEQYF. The CDR3, as DNA: TGTGCCAGCAGCTTAGCGAACCGGTGGGGAGCGGACGAGCAGTACTTC.